This is a list of T cell receptor beta chains from one sample in a study of CD8+CD57+ T cells in acquired aplastic anemia. MiXCR was run by TCRdb on the reads, yielding one entry per CDR3 protein. The sample has 200,000 to 250,000 distinct CDR3 sequences, over 60% seen once. Sequencing input: sorted CD4+, CD8+, or CD8+CD57+ T cells (not recorded which) from PBMCs. Receptors were obtained from a human donor in good health. Each CDR3 is given with its conserved first and last residue. The D gene is left open where the match is weak. A row's size may be missing; if present it is once, few, many or a size class.

>TRBJ1-2|NA|TRBV7-3|TRBD1
TGTGCCAGCAGAATCGGGACAGGGTATGGCTACACCTTC
CASRIGTGYGYTF
>TRBJ2-2|NA|TRBV10-3|TRBD1
TGTGCCATCAGTGAAGGGACAGCGAACACCGGGGAGCTGTTTTTT
CAISEGTANTGELFF
>TRBJ2-7|NA|TRBV24-1|NA
TGTGCCACCAGTGGCTTGGGGAGGGACAGTGGACACGAGCAGTACTTC
CATSGLGRDSGHEQYF
>TRBJ1-1|many|TRBV6-6|NA
TGTGCCAGCAGCTTAGATATTGACGCGAACACTGAAGCTTTCTTT
CASSLDIDANTEAFF
>TRBJ2-1|NA|TRBV7-9|NA
TGTGCCAGCAGCCCAACTAGCACCTCCTACAATGAGCAGTTCTTC
CASSPTSTSYNEQFF
>TRBJ2-3|NA|TRBV10-1|NA
TGCGCCAGCAGTGAGTCATGGGATACGCAGTATTTT
CASSESWDTQYF
>TRBJ2-3|many|TRBV7-3|TRBD1
TGTGCCAGCAGCTCAACAGGGGGCGTCGAAGATACGCAGTATTTT
CASSSTGGVEDTQYF
>TRBJ2-1|NA|TRBV5-8|TRBD2
TGTGCCAGCAGCTGGGGACTAGCGGGAGACAATGAGCAGTTCTTC
CASSWGLAGDNEQFF
>TRBJ2-3|NA|TRBV7-2|NA
TGTGCCAGCAGCTTCCGGGCGGCAGATACGCAGTATTTT
CASSFRAADTQYF
>TRBJ1-2|NA|TRBV7-9|NA
TGTGCCAGCAGCTCCGCGGTTGTGGGACTAAACACCTTC
CASSSAVVGLNTF
>TRBJ2-2|few|TRBV7-8|NA
TGTGCCAGCAGCCCAGACTTCGCCGTGGTCACCGGGGAGCTGTTTTTT
CASSPDFAVVTGELFF
>TRBJ2-5|NA|TRBV14|NA
TGTGCCAGCAGCCTGCAGTGGTCCCTAGTAGAGACCCAGTACTTC
CASSLQWSLVETQYF
>TRBJ2-6|few|TRBV5-1|NA
TGCGCCAGCAGCTCAAGGGGCTCTGGGGCCAACGTCCTGACTTTC
CASSSRGSGANVLTF
>TRBJ2-1|NA|TRBV29-1|NA
TGCAGCGTTCAAGGGGTGACAGCCGTCAATGAGCAGTTCTTC
CSVQGVTAVNEQFF
>TRBJ1-4|NA|TRBV7-3|NA
NA
CASSLDFGPDEKLFF
>TRBJ1-1|many|TRBV24-1|NA
TGTGCCACCAGTGATTTTAGCGGGGACACTGAAGCTTTCTTT
CATSDFSGDTEAFF
>TRBJ1-2|NA|TRBV7-2|NA
TGTGCCAGCAGCTTAACCCCAGTGAACTATGGCTACACCTTC
CASSLTPVNYGYTF
>TRBJ2-1|NA|TRBV2|NA
TGTGCCAGCACGGTTCTCAATGAGCAGTTCTTC
CASTVLNEQFF
>TRBJ2-5|NA|TRBV7-7|TRBD1
TGTGCCAGCAGCTTAGGGGACAGGGTATTAGAGACCCAGTACTTC
CASSLGDRVLETQYF
>TRBJ1-1|many|TRBV20-1|NA
TGCAGTGCTAGAGGGTACAGGGTGGACACTGAAGCTTTCTTT
CSARGYRVDTEAFF
>TRBJ2-1|NA|TRBV19|TRBD2
TGTGCCAGTAGTGTGAGCGGGGGGGCCCACAATGAGCAGTTCTTC
CASSVSGGAHNEQFF
>TRBJ2-1|NA|TRBV5-6|TRBD2
TGTGCCAGCAGTGAAACTAGCGGGTCCTACAATGAGCAGTTCTTC
CASSETSGSYNEQFF
>TRBJ1-4|few|TRBV27|NA
TGTGCCAGCAGTTCTGGGGTTGGGACCCGTCTGTTTTTT
CASSSGVGTRLFF
>TRBJ1-1|NA|TRBV29-1|NA
TGCAGCGCCAAACAGGGGAACACTGAAGCTTTCTTT
CSAKQGNTEAFF
>TRBJ2-7|many|TRBV7-8|TRBD1
TGTGCCAGCAGCGAAACCGGGACAGGGGATTCCTACGAGCAGTACTTC
CASSETGTGDSYEQYF
>TRBJ1-6|many|TRBV7-6|NA
TGTGCCAGCAGCTCCACGGGGGGCGGAATTTCACCCCTCCACTTT
CASSSTGGGISPLHF
>TRBJ1-4|NA|TRBV19|TRBD1
TGTGCCAGTAATCCGCTAGCGGGACAGGGGGCTGGCGGTAATGAAAAACTGTTTTTT
CASNPLAGQGAGGNEKLFF
>TRBJ2-5|once|TRBV7-3|TRBD2
TGTGCCAGCAGCCTCCCCTGGGGGGGGACCCAGTACTTC
CASSLPWGGTQYF
>TRBJ1-1|NA|TRBV12-3/TRBV12-4|NA
TGTGCCAGCAGTGTTACCCTTGGAATCACTGAAGCTTTCTTT
CASSVTLGITEAFF
>TRBJ1-6|many|TRBV7-8|NA
TGTGCCAGCAGCTTCGGGGGGGTCAATTCACCCCTCCACTTT
CASSFGGVNSPLHF
>TRBJ1-2|NA|TRBV25-1|NA
TGTGCCAGCACTTCGTCGAAGGGCGTGCGGGGCTACACCTTC
CASTSSKGVRGYTF
>TRBJ2-7|NA|TRBV5-1|NA
TGCGCCAGCAGCTCCCTCCGGGACGGATTCTACGAGCAGTACTTC
CASSSLRDGFYEQYF
>TRBJ2-7|NA|TRBV25-1|TRBD1
TGTGCCAGCAGTGAAGTGGTCTGGACAGGGGCCTACGAGCAGTACTTC
CASSEVVWTGAYEQYF
>TRBJ2-7|NA|TRBV5-1|TRBD2
TGCGCCAGCAGCCGGGAGGGGTCCCACGAGCAGTACTTC
CASSREGSHEQYF
>TRBJ1-1|NA|TRBV7-6|TRBD1
TGTGCCAGCAGCTTAGGGACAGGGGCGGGCGCTGAAGCTTTCTTT
CASSLGTGAGAEAFF
>TRBJ2-7|few|TRBV5-6|NA
TGTGCCAGCAGCTTGGACGCAGGGTCCTACGAGCAGTACTTC
CASSLDAGSYEQYF
>TRBJ1-4|NA|TRBV28|TRBD1
TGTGCCAGCAGTGCGAAAAGGACAGGGGCTGATGAAAAACTGTTTTTT
CASSAKRTGADEKLFF
>TRBJ1-1|NA|TRBV9|NA
TGTGCCAGCAGCGCACAGACAGATGCGAACACTGAAGCTTTCTTT
CASSAQTDANTEAFF
>TRBJ2-1|NA|TRBV3-1|NA
TGTGCCAGCAGCCTGTCCTTCAGCTCCTACAATGAGCAGTTCTTC
CASSLSFSSYNEQFF
>TRBJ1-1|many|TRBV7-9|NA
TGTGCCAGCAGTTTTAAAACAGGGACGTCGGTGAACACTGAAGCTTTCTTT
CASSFKTGTSVNTEAFF
>TRBJ2-5|NA|TRBV20-1|NA
TGCAGTGCTAGAGATGTCCCCGACAAAGGGGAGACCCAGTACTTC
CSARDVPDKGETQYF